Listed below are T cell receptor beta chains from one sample, sequenced in a study of T cell repertoires in ileal Crohn's disease. Profiled with immunoSEQ multiplex PCR; TCRdb holds only in-frame clones, not every one. Counted here are about 11,000 clones, around 77% occurring once; the ten biggest clones make up roughly 7.7%. Input material: ileal tissue. These TCRs come from an adult with Crohn's disease. CDR3s include the opening cysteine and the closing phenylalanine or tryptophan. The D gene is left open where the match is weak. A row's size may be missing; if present it is once, few, many or a size class.

clone_size j_call v_call d_call cdr3_nt cdr3_aa
once TRBJ1-1 TRBV5-1 NA TGCGCCAGCGCCTCTCTAAGGGAGGGGACTGAAGCTTTCTTT CASASLREGTEAFF
few TRBJ2-5 TRBV29-1 TRBD2 TGCAGCCCGAGACTAGCGGGAAATCAAGAGACCCAGTACTTC CSPRLAGNQETQYF
NA TRBJ1-1 TRBV14 NA TGTGCCAGCAGCCAGATTCAGGGTACTGAAGCTTTCTTT CASSQIQGTEAFF
few TRBJ2-7 TRBV5-6 NA TGTGCCAGCACCCTGGGGGCCACCAGATTCGAGCAGTACTTC CASTLGATRFEQYF
NA TRBJ2-4 TRBV5-4 TRBD1 TGTGCCAGCAGCTCCCTGGGACAGGGGCAACGAGACATTCAGTACTTC CASSSLGQGQRDIQYF
NA TRBJ2-7 TRBV6-4 NA TGTGCCAGCAGTGACTCGGCTAGCCACGAGCAGTACTTC CASSDSASHEQYF
few TRBJ1-6 TRBV30 NA TGTGCCTGGACGGCAGGGAATAATTCACCCCTCCACTTT CAWTAGNNSPLHF
NA TRBJ1-1 TRBV29-1 TRBD1 TGCAGCGTCATCTGGACAGGGGGCTTCACTGAAGCTTTCTTT CSVIWTGGFTEAFF
NA TRBJ2-7 TRBV5-1 TRBD2 TGCGCCAGCAGCTTGGTGCCTAGCGGGATCTACGAGCAGTACTTC CASSLVPSGIYEQYF
NA TRBJ1-1 TRBV29-1 NA TGCAGCGTTCAAGGAATCAACATGAACACTGAAGCTTTCTTT CSVQGINMNTEAFF
NA TRBJ2-2 TRBV14 TRBD2 TGTGCCAGCAGCCAAGATCCAAGGCTAGCGGGAACGGCCACCGGGGAGCTGTTTTTT CASSQDPRLAGTATGELFF
NA TRBJ1-1 TRBV18 NA TGTGCCAGCTCACCATCGGGGAACACTGAAGCTTTCTTT CASSPSGNTEAFF
few TRBJ2-7 TRBV5-1 NA TGCGCCAGCAAGGAGGGCCCCTACGAGCAGTACTTC CASKEGPYEQYF
NA TRBJ2-3 TRBV7-6 NA TGTGCCAGCAGCTTAATGGCGGGGAGCACAGATACGCAGTATTTT CASSLMAGSTDTQYF
NA TRBJ2-1 TRBV7-3 NA TGTGCCAGCAGCGTAAACCAGGGTTCGGTGGACAATGAGCAGTTCTTC CASSVNQGSVDNEQFF
few TRBJ2-3 TRBV29-1 TRBD2 TGCAGCGTACGTAGCGGGTTTAGCACAGATACGCAGTATTTT CSVRSGFSTDTQYF
NA TRBJ2-1 TRBV2 NA TGTGCCAGCAGTGAGAATGGGCCTAGCGCTTCCCGGGGCAATGAGCAGTTCTTC CASSENGPSASRGNEQFF
once TRBJ2-7 TRBV9 NA TGTGCCAGCAGTCGACAGGACGAGGCCTACGAGCAGTACTTC CASSRQDEAYEQYF
NA TRBJ2-2 TRBV29-1 TRBD1 TGCAGCGCTCGTGATCCGACAGGGGGGGACACCGGGGAGCTGTTTTTT CSARDPTGGDTGELFF
NA TRBJ2-7 TRBV6-5 NA TGTGCCAGCAGGTTGGGCAGGTCGAGCTCCTACGAGCAGTACTTC CASRLGRSSSYEQYF
NA TRBJ2-7 TRBV7-8 TRBD1 TGTGCCAGCAGCCTAGACAGGGGGCGCGAGCAGTACTTC CASSLDRGREQYF
NA TRBJ1-5 TRBV5-1 NA TGCGCCAGCAGCCCCGGGACAAATCAGCCCCAGCATTTT CASSPGTNQPQHF
NA TRBJ2-5 TRBV11-2 TRBD2 TGTGCCAGCAGCGGCAGACTAGCGGGAGGCGAGACCCAGTACTTC CASSGRLAGGETQYF
medium-sized TRBJ1-5 TRBV19 NA TGTGCCAGTAGTATTTTGGGAGGGAATCAGCCCCAGCATTTT CASSILGGNQPQHF
NA TRBJ1-2 TRBV30 TRBD1 TGTGCCTGGAGGGGAGTCGAGGGACAGGGGAGATATGGCTACACCTTC CAWRGVEGQGRYGYTF
NA TRBJ1-5 TRBV19 NA TGTGCCAGTAGTATAGTGAGAGGGGGGGGCAATCAGCCCCAGCATTTT CASSIVRGGGNQPQHF
NA TRBJ2-1 TRBV19 NA TGTGCCAGTAGTACACAACGCAATGAGCAGTTCTTC CASSTQRNEQFF
NA TRBJ2-3 TRBV5-1 TRBD2 TGCGCCAGCAGCTTGGCTCTAGCGGGGGCAGATACGCAGTATTTT CASSLALAGADTQYF
NA TRBJ2-3 TRBV29-1 NA TGCAGCGTTGAAGTCGGGAGGGGGCTGGGCACAGATACGCAGTATTTT CSVEVGRGLGTDTQYF
NA TRBJ1-2 TRBV5-4 NA TGTGCCAGCAGAGACTCCGGGACATTCCTTTGGGGCTACACCTTC CASRDSGTFLWGYTF
NA TRBJ2-1 TRBV5-1 TRBD2 TGCGCCAGCAGCTTGGGAACTCTAGCGGGTCTTGAGAACGAGCAGTTCTTC CASSLGTLAGLENEQFF
NA TRBJ2-3 TRBV6-1 NA TGTGCCAGCAGTGAAGGTGACGGGAGCGGGTCAGATACGCAGTATTTT CASSEGDGSGSDTQYF
NA TRBJ2-1 TRBV2 NA TGTGCCAGCAGCAGTAGGGGGGGGGCACCTAACAATGAGCAGTTCTTC CASSSRGGAPNNEQFF
NA TRBJ1-2 TRBV4-1 TRBD1 TGCGCCAGCAGCCAAGTGACAGGGCGGGAAGGCTACACCTTC CASSQVTGREGYTF
once TRBJ2-1 TRBV6-5 NA TGTGCCAGCAGTTCTTATCACAATGAGCAGTTCTTC CASSSYHNEQFF
NA TRBJ1-4 TRBV10-2 NA TGCGCCAGCAGTGACCCCGGGGGTCACGAAAAACTGTTTTTT CASSDPGGHEKLFF
NA TRBJ1-2 TRBV9 NA TGTGCCAGCAGCGCGTGGGAGGAACAAGGCTACACCTTC CASSAWEEQGYTF
few TRBJ2-1 TRBV28 TRBD2 TGTGCCAGCAATAGGCGACTAGCGGGAGGGCGACCCTACAATGAGCAGTTCTTC CASNRRLAGGRPYNEQFF
NA TRBJ1-2 TRBV28 TRBD1 TGTGCCAGCAGTTTGTTAACCGGGACAGGGGGCTTGGGCTACACCTTC CASSLLTGTGGLGYTF
NA TRBJ2-7 TRBV7-9 TRBD2 TGTGCCAGCAGCCTGCAGGGAGGACTAGCGGGAGGGGGAAACGAGCAGTACTTC CASSLQGGLAGGGNEQYF
NA TRBJ1-5 TRBV14 NA TGTGCCAGCAGCCAAGTCGGGGTGCGGCAGCCCCAGCATTTT CASSQVGVRQPQHF
NA TRBJ1-2 TRBV28 NA TGTGCCAGCAGTTCGTCCCGGGGGGATACTAACTATGGCTACACCTTC CASSSSRGDTNYGYTF
large TRBJ2-7 TRBV15 NA TGTGCCACCTTCGGCGGCAGGGGAAGCGGCGAGCAGTACTTC CATFGGRGSGEQYF
NA TRBJ1-1 TRBV28 NA TGTGCCAGCAGTTTACCGACAGGCAACTTGAACACTGAAGCTTTCTTT CASSLPTGNLNTEAFF
NA TRBJ2-5 TRBV30 TRBD2 TGTGCCTGGAGTACTCGACTAGCGGGAGGAGAGACCCAGTACTTC CAWSTRLAGGETQYF
NA TRBJ1-2 TRBV11-2 NA TGTGCCAGCAGCTTAGGTCCAGGGCCCTATGGCTACACCTTC CASSLGPGPYGYTF
NA TRBJ2-7 TRBV2 TRBD2 TGTGCCAGCAGTGAACACGCGCTGGGGGGGGAGCAGTACTTC CASSEHALGGEQYF
medium-sized TRBJ2-1 TRBV5-6 NA TGTGCCAGCAGCTCCTTTCGGCGGGATGCCTACAATGAGCAGTTCTTC CASSSFRRDAYNEQFF
NA TRBJ2-7 TRBV27 NA TGTGCCAGCAGTCCCTTCGGTGGGGGCCACGAGCAGTACTTC CASSPFGGGHEQYF
once TRBJ2-2 TRBV5-1 TRBD2 TGCGCCAGCAAAGGACTAGCGGGAGTAATGAGAACCGGGGAGCTGTTTTTT CASKGLAGVMRTGELFF
NA TRBJ2-2 TRBV7-2 NA TGTGCCAGCAGCTTAGATCCCCCGACACGGTACACCGGGGAGCTGTTTTTT CASSLDPPTRYTGELFF
NA TRBJ1-1 TRBV29-1 NA TGCAGCGGAAGAGTACAGCCCACAAACACTGAGGCTTTCTTT CSGRVQPTNTEAFF
NA TRBJ1-1 TRBV4-3 TRBD1 TGCGCCAGCAGCCAAGAATACGGGACAGGGAGCACTGAAGCTTTCTTT CASSQEYGTGSTEAFF
NA TRBJ2-1 TRBV4-1 NA TGCGCCAGCAGCCAAGATATGGGAGCTGGGAATGAGCAGTTCTTC CASSQDMGAGNEQFF
NA TRBJ2-1 TRBV18 TRBD2 TGTGCCAGCTCACCAGCGGGACTAAGCTTCGAGCAGTTCTTC CASSPAGLSFEQFF
once TRBJ1-5 TRBV15 NA TGTGCCACCAGCCCTTACAGGGGCAATCAGCCCCAGCATTTT CATSPYRGNQPQHF